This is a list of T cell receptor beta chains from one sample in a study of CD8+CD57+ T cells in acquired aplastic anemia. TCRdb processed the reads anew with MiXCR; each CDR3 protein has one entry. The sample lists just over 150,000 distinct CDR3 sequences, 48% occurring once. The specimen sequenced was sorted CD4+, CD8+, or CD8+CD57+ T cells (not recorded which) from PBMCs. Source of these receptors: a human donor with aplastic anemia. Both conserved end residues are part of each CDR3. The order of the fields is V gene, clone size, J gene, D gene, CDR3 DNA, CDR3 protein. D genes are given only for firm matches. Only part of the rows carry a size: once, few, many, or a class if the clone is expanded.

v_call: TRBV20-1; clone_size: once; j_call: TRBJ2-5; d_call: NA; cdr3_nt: TGCAGTGCTACCCCTATGGGGAGGAGGGAGACCCAGTACTTC; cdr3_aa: CSATPMGRRETQYF
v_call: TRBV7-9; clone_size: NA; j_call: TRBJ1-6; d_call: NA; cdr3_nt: TGTGCCAGCAGCTTAGATAGCAATTCACCCCTCCACTTT; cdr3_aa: CASSLDSNSPLHF
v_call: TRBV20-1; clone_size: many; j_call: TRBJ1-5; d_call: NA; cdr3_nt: TGCAGTGCTAGGCCTCTCATTAGAATGACAGGAGATAGCAATCAGCCCCAGCATTTT; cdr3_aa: CSARPLIRMTGDSNQPQHF
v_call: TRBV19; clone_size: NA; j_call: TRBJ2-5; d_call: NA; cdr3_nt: TGTGCCAGTCGCCCCTCGGTAAGCAGTACAGAGACCCAGTACTTC; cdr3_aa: CASRPSVSSTETQYF
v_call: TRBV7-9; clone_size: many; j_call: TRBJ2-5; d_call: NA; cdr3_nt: TGTGCCAGCATGAGGGATGCAGAGACCCAGTACTTC; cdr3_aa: CASMRDAETQYF
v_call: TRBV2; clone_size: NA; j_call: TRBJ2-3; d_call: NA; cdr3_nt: TGTGCCAGCATGGGTTGGGCTAGCAGGGATACGCAGTATTTT; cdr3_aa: CASMGWASRDTQYF
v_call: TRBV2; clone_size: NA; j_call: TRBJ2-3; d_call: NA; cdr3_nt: TGTGCCAGCTTTCGGGGGCTGAGAGATACGCAGTATTTT; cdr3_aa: CASFRGLRDTQYF
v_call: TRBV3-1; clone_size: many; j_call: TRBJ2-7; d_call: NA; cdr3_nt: TGTGCCAGCAGCCAAGAAAAGTGGTCGGTGGTTGGCGAGCAGTACTTC; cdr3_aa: CASSQEKWSVVGEQYF
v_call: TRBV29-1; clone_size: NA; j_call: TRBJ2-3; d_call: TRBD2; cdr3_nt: TGCAGCGTTGGGCCAGCGGGAGGCCGGTCAGATACGCAGTATTTT; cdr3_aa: CSVGPAGGRSDTQYF
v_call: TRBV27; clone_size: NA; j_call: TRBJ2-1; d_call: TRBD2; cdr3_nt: TGTGCCAGCAGTTCGGGGACTAGCGGGCAGTACAATGAGCAGTTCTTC; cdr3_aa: CASSSGTSGQYNEQFF
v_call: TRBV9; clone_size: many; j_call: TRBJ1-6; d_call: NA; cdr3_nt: TGTGCCAGCAGCGCTGTAAATTCACCCCTCCACTTT; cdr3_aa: CASSAVNSPLHF
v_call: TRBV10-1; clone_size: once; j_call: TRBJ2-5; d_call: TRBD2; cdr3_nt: TGCGCCAGCATTAGGACTAGCGGGGGGGCCGGGGAGACCCAGTACTTC; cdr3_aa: CASIRTSGGAGETQYF
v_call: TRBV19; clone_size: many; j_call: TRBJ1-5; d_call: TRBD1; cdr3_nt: TGTGCCAGTAGTATAGGGGACAGCCCGAATCAGCCCCAGCATTTT; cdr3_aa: CASSIGDSPNQPQHF
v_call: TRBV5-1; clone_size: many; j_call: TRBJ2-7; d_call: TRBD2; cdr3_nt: TGCGCCAGCAGCTTCGGGGGAGGGCCCAACGAGCAGTACTTC; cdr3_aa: CASSFGGGPNEQYF
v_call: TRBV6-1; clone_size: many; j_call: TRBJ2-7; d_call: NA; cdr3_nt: TGTGCCAGCAGTCCGCACCGAGCGGGCCTCTCCTACGAGCAGTACTTC; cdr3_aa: CASSPHRAGLSYEQYF
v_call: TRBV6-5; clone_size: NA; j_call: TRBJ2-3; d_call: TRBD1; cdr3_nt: TGTGCCAGCAGTTCCGAAATACAGGGGGCGGAAGATACGCAGTGTTTT; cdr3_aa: CASSSEIQGAEDTQCF
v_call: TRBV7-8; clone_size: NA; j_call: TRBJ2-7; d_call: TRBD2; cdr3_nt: TGTGCCAGCAGCTCTAGTGGGGGGGAGGGGTCCTACGAGCAGTACTTC; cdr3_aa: CASSSSGGEGSYEQYF
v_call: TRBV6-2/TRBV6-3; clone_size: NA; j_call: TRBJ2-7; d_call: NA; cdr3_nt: TGTGCCAGCAGTTACTTGAATGGTTTCGAAACCTACGAGCAGTACTTC; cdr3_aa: CASSYLNGFETYEQYF
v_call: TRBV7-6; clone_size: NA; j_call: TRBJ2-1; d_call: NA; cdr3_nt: TGTGCCAGCAGCTTCAGATACAATGAGCAGTTCTTC; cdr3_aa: CASSFRYNEQFF
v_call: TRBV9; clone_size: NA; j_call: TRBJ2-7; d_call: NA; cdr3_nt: TGTGCCAGCAGCCTGGGGGCGGAATTCTACGAGCAGTACTTC; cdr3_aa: CASSLGAEFYEQYF
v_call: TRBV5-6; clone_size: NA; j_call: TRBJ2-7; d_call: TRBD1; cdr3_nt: TGTGCCAGCAGCTTCCCGGACAGGCCCTCTGGGGCCAACGAGCAGTACTTC; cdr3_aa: CASSFPDRPSGANEQYF
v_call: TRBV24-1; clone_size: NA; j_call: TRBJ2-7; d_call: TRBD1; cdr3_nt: TGTGCCACCAGTGATTCCTCCAGGGGGCCTACCTACGAGCAGTACTTC; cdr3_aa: CATSDSSRGPTYEQYF
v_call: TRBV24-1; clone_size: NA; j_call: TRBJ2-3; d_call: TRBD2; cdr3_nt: TGTGCCACCAGTGATACCCTAGCGGGACCGTACACAGATACGCAGTATTTT; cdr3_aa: CATSDTLAGPYTDTQYF
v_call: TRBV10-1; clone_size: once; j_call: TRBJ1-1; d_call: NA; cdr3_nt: TGCGCCAGCAGTGAGTCGAAACACACCGGGACTGAAGCTTTCTTT; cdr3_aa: CASSESKHTGTEAFF
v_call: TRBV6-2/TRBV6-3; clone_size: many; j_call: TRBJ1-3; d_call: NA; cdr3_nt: TGTGCCAGCAGTCCGGACGTGCCCTCTGGAAACACCATATATTTT; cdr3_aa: CASSPDVPSGNTIYF
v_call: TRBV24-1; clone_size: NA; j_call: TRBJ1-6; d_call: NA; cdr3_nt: TGTGCCACCAGTTCTCCCGGCGGTTCACCCCTCCACTTT; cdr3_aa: CATSSPGGSPLHF
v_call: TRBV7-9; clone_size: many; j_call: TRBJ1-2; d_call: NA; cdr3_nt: TGTGCCAGCAGCGGGGGATTACAGTATGGCTACACCTTC; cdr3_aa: CASSGGLQYGYTF
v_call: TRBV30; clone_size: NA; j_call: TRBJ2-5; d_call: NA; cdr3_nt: TGTGCCTGGAGTGTACGGCGAGGAGCCCCTCCCTTCAGAGAGACCCAGTACTTC; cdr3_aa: CAWSVRRGAPPFRETQYF
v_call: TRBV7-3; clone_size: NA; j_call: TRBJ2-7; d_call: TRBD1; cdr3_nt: TGTGCCAGCAGCACAGGGGGCGACGAGCAGTACTTC; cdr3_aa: CASSTGGDEQYF
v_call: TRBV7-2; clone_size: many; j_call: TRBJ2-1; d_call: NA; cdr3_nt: TGTGCCAGCAGGCGCCTGGGCGGCACGAATGAGCAGTTCTTC; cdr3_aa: CASRRLGGTNEQFF
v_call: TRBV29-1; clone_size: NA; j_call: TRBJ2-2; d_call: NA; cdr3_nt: TGCAGCGCCAGGGGCGGGCAGAACACCGGGGAGCTGTTTTTT; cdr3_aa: CSARGGQNTGELFF
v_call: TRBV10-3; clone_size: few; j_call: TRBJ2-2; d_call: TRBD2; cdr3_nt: TGTGCCCTCATGGCGGGGGACACCGGGGAGCTGTTTTTT; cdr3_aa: CALMAGDTGELFF
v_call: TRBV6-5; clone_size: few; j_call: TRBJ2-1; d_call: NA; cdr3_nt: TGTGCCAGCAGTTACTCGATAAACAAATACAATGAGCAGTTCTTC; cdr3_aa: CASSYSINKYNEQFF
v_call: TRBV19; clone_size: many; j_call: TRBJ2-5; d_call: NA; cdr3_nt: TGTGCCAGCACCCCCGGACAGTTATACCAAGAGACCCAGTACTTC; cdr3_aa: CASTPGQLYQETQYF
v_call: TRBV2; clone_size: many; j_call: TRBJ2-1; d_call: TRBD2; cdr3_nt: TGTGCCAGCAGTGAAGCTCACCCGGTGCTAGCGGGAGGCGGGGATGAGCAGTTCTTC; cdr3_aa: CASSEAHPVLAGGGDEQFF
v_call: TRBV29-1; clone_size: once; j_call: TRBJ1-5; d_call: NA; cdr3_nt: TGCAGTTGGGGCCTTGGCAATCAGCCCCAGCATTTT; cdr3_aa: CSWGLGNQPQHF
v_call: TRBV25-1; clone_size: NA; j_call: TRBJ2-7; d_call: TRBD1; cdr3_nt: TGTGCCAGCAGTGGGGGAGTTCCCGGGACAGGGGCCTACGAGCAGTACTTC; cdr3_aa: CASSGGVPGTGAYEQYF
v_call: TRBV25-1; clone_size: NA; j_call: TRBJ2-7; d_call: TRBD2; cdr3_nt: TGTGCCAGCGGGTTCCTAGCGGGAAACCCCTACGAGCAGTACTTC; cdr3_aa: CASGFLAGNPYEQYF
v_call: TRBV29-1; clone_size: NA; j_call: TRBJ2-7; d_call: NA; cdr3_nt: TGCAGCGTGGCCCCGGGGCTCTCCTACGAGCAGTACTTC; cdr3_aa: CSVAPGLSYEQYF
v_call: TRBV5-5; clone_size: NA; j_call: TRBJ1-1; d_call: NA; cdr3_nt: TGTGCCAGCAGCGGCAGGGGTGCTGAAGCCTTCTTT; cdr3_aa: CASSGRGAEAFF
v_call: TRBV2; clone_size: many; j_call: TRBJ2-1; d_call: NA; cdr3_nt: TGTGCCAGCAGCGGGGTTGGGAACAATGAGCAGTTCTTC; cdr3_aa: CASSGVGNNEQFF
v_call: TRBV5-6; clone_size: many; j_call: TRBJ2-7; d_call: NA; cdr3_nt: TGTGCCAGCAGCTTGGGGAGGGCGGGTTCCACCTCCTACGAGCAGTACTTC; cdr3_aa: CASSLGRAGSTSYEQYF
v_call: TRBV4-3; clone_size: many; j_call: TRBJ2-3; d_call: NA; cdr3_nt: TGCGCCAGCAGCCAAGATCTTGAAGATACGCAGTATTTT; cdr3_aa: CASSQDLEDTQYF
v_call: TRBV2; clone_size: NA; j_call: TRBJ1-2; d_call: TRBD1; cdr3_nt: TGTGCCAGCAGCCGGGACAGGGGTGATGGCTACACCTTC; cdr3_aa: CASSRDRGDGYTF
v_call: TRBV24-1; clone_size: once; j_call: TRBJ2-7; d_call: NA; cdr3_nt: TGTGCCACCAGCGATTGGCAGGGGATTGAGCAGTACTTC; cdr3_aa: CATSDWQGIEQYF
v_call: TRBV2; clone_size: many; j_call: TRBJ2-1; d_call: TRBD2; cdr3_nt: TGTGCCAGCACCTTCCTGGGGGCTAGCGGGCCCTACAATGAGCAGTTCTTC; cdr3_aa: CASTFLGASGPYNEQFF
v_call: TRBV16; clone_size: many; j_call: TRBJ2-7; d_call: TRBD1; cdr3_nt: TGTGCCAGCAGCCAACCCGACAGGGGGCAAGGCGAGCAGTACTTC; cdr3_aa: CASSQPDRGQGEQYF
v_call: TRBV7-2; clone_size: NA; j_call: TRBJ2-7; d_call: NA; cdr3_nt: TGTGCCAGCAGTCCAACTCGACATTGGGCCTACGAGCAGTACTTC; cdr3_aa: CASSPTRHWAYEQYF
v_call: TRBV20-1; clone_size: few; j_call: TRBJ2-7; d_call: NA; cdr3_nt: TGCAGTGCCCCCGTGGGGGAAAGGTACGAGCAGTACTTC; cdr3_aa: CSAPVGERYEQYF
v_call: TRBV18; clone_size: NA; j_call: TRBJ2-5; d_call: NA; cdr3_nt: TGTGCCAGCTCACCCCTACAGGGACCGGTGGGGGTTAAAGAGACCCAGTACTTC; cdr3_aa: CASSPLQGPVGVKETQYF
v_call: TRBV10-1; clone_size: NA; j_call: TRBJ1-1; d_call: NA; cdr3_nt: TGCGCCAGCAGACACGACAGCGGAGAAGCTTTCTTT; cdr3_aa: CASRHDSGEAFF
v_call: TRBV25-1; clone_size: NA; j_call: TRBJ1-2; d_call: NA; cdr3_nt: TGTGCCAGCAGTGAATCGGTGGGCAGGGAATCCTTTAGCTATGGCCACACCTTC; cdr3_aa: CASSESVGRESFSYGHTF